The present entry profiles one TCR beta chain with its context. Its antigen remains unknown. The record originates from a study of cytomegalovirus exposure and HLA in healthy donors. CDR1 and CDR2 from the germline V gene are SEHNR and FQNEAQ (reference sequence). The CDR3 is 17 residues long. The ends lost 1 base at V and 0 bases at J; junction bases unmatched: 6. Study results and limitations: Sequencing had likely introduced a cluster of highly shared sequence variants as an artifact. Previous analysis showed most TCR beta V segments were productive about 87% or about 30% of the time. As a later analysis revealed, most CMV-associated TCR beta chains appeared HLA-restricted.

The PCR employed 60 Vbeta primers together with 13 Jbeta primers. Assay: immunoSEQ multiplex PCR; the TCRdb copy retains only in-frame clones and omits some. Of 110,000 or so clones in the sample, under 90% were seen once. The chain carries TRBV7-9 and TRBJ1-3; 7 bases map to TRBD1. This clonotype originated in a woman aged 18-35 years in good health and CMV-seronegative. The material sequenced was PBMCs. CDR3 bases: TGTGCCAGCAGCTTAGGGGGACAGACCTACTCTGGAAACACCATATATTTT. Translating gives CASSLGGQTYSGNTIYF. The entire variable domain, with the rest obtained from reference TRBV7-9 and TRBJ1-3, is as follows: DTGVSQNPRHKITKRGQNVTFRCDPISEHNRLYWYRQTLGQGPEFLTYFQNEAQLEKSRLLSDRFSAERPKGSFSTLEIQRTEQGDSAMYLCASSLGGQTYSGNTIYFGEGSWLTVV.